The entry that follows covers one T cell receptor (beta chain) sequence. In its sample, this clone was seen a few times. There are no base qualities to consult, and no much larger clone falls within one base. These data are taken from a study of T cell repertoires and HLA-DP antigens (dated by TCRdb to between 2018 and 2020). Study-level background: Using HeLa cells transduced to present allogeneic HLA-DP, the study set up an in vitro model of CD4+ T cell alloreactivity. The three donors were two male and one female, with ages ranging from the 18-to-29 to the 60-to-69 age band. One alloantigen differed from self by one peptide-binding groove amino acid, whereas the other differed by ten, modelling structurally similar versus dissimilar alloantigens.

General findings and caveats noted by the study authors: Naive and memory CD4+ repertoires were not analysed separately. An average cumulative frequency of about 36% against one allele and roughly 49% against the other was found for clones undetected before culture. The study was limited by having just a few donors, by relying on a non-physiological HeLa antigen-presenting system, and by using total CD4+ cells as responders.

TCRB CDR3 regions were amplified with the immunoSEQ multiplex PCR using forward primers for 54 TRBV segments and reverse primers for 13 TRBJ segments. Cultured samples were sequenced at survey resolution with a target of 60,000 or so T cell genomes. Amplicons were sequenced on an Illumina HiSeq System, producing 87 bp reads covering the CDR3. On the study's bioinformatics: Correction for PCR and sequencing errors was applied to reads, and CDR3 regions were defined through alignment to IMGT reference sequences. Synthetic template pools were used to estimate counts of templates and unique rearrangements. Clonality was computed as 1 minus Pielou's evenness. Richness was estimated with the Daley-Smith estimator. Morisita's index served as the measure of repertoire overlap. Clones present in cultured samples but not detected in the pre-culture repertoire of the same donor were defined as low-abundance clones. In TCRdb, the immuneACCESS table is reduced to in-frame sequences with V and J assigned. These tables do not hold every clone; where another copy was compared, an unresolved V gene accounts for under half, and the others remain unexplained. The D gene and trimming were derived from the DNA, and the V and J assignments and clone size from that table. The sample table holds 3,600 or so clones, of which approximately 82% were seen once. About a fifth of the sample comes from the top ten.

Following 15 days of expansion, the cultured CD4+ cells were restimulated for about 23 h with HeLa cells expressing the same allogeneic DPB1. To serve as antigen-presenting cells, HeLa stimulator cells were retrovirally transduced with HLA-DPA1/DPB1, HLA-DM, invariant chain and CD80. Untouched CD4+ T cells were isolated from Ficoll-separated PBMC through negative selection with magnetic beads, and an average purity of approximately 98% was reached. CD4+ responders were cocultured at a 3:1 ratio with 100 Gy-irradiated HeLa cells in medium containing roughly 47 U/mL IL-2 and approximately 9.4% human AB serum. Untouched CD4+ T cells were isolated with magnetic beads from Ficoll-separated PBMC, and a purity of 95% to 98% was reached with negligible CD8+ contamination. Peripheral blood mononuclear cells came from the buffy coats of three healthy blood donors. Each of the three donors was CMV seronegative. The DNeasy Blood & Tissue Kit was used for extraction of genomic DNA.

The CDR1 and CDR2 encoded by the germline V gene are SGHDT and YYEEEE. The cysteine opens and the phenylalanine closes a CDR3 of 11 amino acids. Solely the CDR3 DNA is kept, with 33 bases framed from the first base. V is clipped by 0 bases and J by 3 bases, and the sequence between their germline boundaries is 0 bases long. The receptor chain draws on TRBV5-6 and TRBJ1-1; no confident D gene assignment can be made. The sequencing input was CD137- CD4+ T cells from cultured PBMCs. The sequence was collected from a woman aged 18 to 35 in good health and CMV-seronegative. The base sequence is TGTGCCAGCAGCTTGGACACTGAAGCTTTCTTT. Its product reads: CASSLDTEAFF.